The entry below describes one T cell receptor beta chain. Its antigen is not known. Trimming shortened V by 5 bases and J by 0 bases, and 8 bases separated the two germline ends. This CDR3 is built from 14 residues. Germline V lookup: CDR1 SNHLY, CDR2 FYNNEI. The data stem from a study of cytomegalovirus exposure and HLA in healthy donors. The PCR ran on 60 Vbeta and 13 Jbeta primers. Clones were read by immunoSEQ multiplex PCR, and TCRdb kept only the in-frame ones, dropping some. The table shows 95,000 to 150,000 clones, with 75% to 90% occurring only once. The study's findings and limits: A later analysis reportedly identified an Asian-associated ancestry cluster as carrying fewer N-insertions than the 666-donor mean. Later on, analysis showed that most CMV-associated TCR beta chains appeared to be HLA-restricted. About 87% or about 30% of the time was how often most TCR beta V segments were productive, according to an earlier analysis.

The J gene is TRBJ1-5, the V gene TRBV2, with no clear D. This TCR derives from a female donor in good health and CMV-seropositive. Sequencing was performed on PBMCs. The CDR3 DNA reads TGTGCCAGCAGTCAGGTGTATAGCAATCAGCCCCAGCATTTT. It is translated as CASSQVYSNQPQHF.